This entry lists 31 T cell receptor beta chains sequenced from one sample in a study of blood T cell repertoires in COVID-19. Clones were sequenced by immunoSEQ multiplex PCR, and TCRdb holds only the in-frame ones, with some missing. Of approximately 62,000 clones in the sample, roughly four fifths were seen once. Sequenced sample: peripheral blood. These receptors originate from a woman between 45 and 65 years old with active or convalescent COVID-19.

This chain connects TRBV4-3 to TRBJ2-7; TRBD1 matches 7 bases. Germline V gives CDR1 LGHNA, CDR2 YSLEER. CDR3 length: 16 residues. Unmatched junction bases numbered 11, after V lost 1 base and J lost 5 bases. This CDR3 is CASSQVGSSRGHEQYF. CDR3 in DNA: TGCGCCAGCAGCCAAGTCGGTTCATCAAGGGGGCACGAGCAGTACTTC.

The V call is TRBV28, the J call TRBJ1-1, with 7 bases fitting TRBD1. The germline V gene has CDR1 MDHEN and CDR2 SYDVKM. This CDR3 region has 16 residues. The junction had 13 bases not matched to a gene; V was cut back by 8 bases and J by 1 base. The CDR3 nucleotides read TGTGCCAGCCGGGACAGCCCAGGAGGAAAGAACACTGAAGCTTTCTTT. This sequence encodes CASRDSPGGKNTEAFF.

The V and J genes are TRBV4-2 and TRBJ2-1; the match to TRBD1 covers 11 bases. The CDR3 length is 16 residues. V shed 4 bases and J 1 base; nucleotides not matched to a gene: 3. Germline V gene data show CDR1 as LGHNA and CDR2 as YNFKEQ. In nucleotides, the CDR3 is TGTGCCAGCAGCCCCGGACAGGGGGCATCCTACAATGAGCAGTTCTTC. Translating gives CASSPGQGASYNEQFF.

The chain has TRBV9 and TRBJ1-6; 11 bases are a match to TRBD1. The germline gives CDR1 SGDLS, CDR2 YYNGEE. V was pared by 3 bases and J by 7 bases, with 6 bases of the junction left unmatched. CDR3 length: 16 residues. In nucleotides, the CDR3 is TGTGCCAGCAGCGCTAGGGACAGGGGGAACAATTCACCCCTCCACTTT. Amino acids: CASSARDRGNNSPLHF.

The chain joins TRBV4-3 to TRBJ1-2; D is uncertain. Germline CDR1 is LGHNA and CDR2 is YSLEER. The V end lost 0 bases, the J end lost 8 bases, and 10 bases lay between the germline ends. This CDR3 is built from 13 residues. The CDR3 sequence is CASSQDRRGGYTF. Here the CDR3 DNA reads TGCGCCAGCAGCCAAGATAGACGCGGGGGCTACACCTTC.

The count of this clone is one. The V gene is TRBV3-1 (or the pseudogene TRBV3-2), the J gene TRBJ2-3; 10 bases align to TRBD2. Unmatched junction bases numbered 5, after V lost 1 base and J lost 4 bases. The CDR3 has 16 residues. Looked up from germline, CDR1 is LGHDT and CDR2 is YNNKEL (reference sequence). The CDR3 coding sequence is TGTGCCAGCAGCCAAGGACTACTAGCGGGACCAGATACGCAGTATTTT. It translates to CASSQGLLAGPDTQYF.

This clone was seen at least ten times. The chain combines TRBV5-1 with TRBJ2-7; D is unclear. The CDR3 contains 14 residues. CDR1 SGHRS and CDR2 YFSETQ come from the germline V gene. Trimming removed 1 base at V and 0 bases at J, with 8 bases between. Here the CDR3 reads CASSLTVSSYEQYF. In DNA form, the CDR3 reads TGCGCCAGCAGCTTGACGGTTAGCTCCTACGAGCAGTACTTC.

This CDR3 reads CSASGVQGGAAFF. The DNA of the CDR3 is TGCAGTGCTAGTGGGGTCCAGGGTGGCGCAGCTTTCTTT. This chain connects TRBV20-1 to TRBJ1-1, with a tentative D call TRBD1 (5 bases). The CDR3 extends over 13 amino acids. The V and J ends lost 3 bases and 10 bases respectively, with 18 bases between them. Looked up from germline, CDR1 is DFQATT and CDR2 is SNEGSKA (reference sequence).

This sequence joins TRBV3-1 (or the pseudogene TRBV3-2) and TRBJ1-3; D is ambiguous. CDR3 length: 14 amino acids. V was trimmed by 2 bases and J by 3 bases, leaving 8 bases between them. CDR1 and CDR2 (germline): LGHDT, YNNKEL (reference sequence). The CDR3 sequence: CASSQIFRGNTIYF. The CDR3 DNA sequence: TGTGCCAGCAGCCAAATTTTCCGTGGAAACACCATATATTTT.

The J gene is TRBJ2-2, the V gene TRBV5-4; maybe TRBD1 (5 bases). Trimming took 0 bases from V and 5 from J, leaving 14 bases between them. This CDR3 region has 16 residues. Germline V gene lookup returns CDR1 SGHNT and CDR2 YYREEE (reference sequence). The CDR3: CASSLARQGGTGELFF. As DNA, the CDR3 is TGTGCCAGCAGCTTGGCGCGGCAGGGTGGGACCGGGGAGCTGTTTTTT.

This clone was detected once. The V call is TRBV4-3, the J call TRBJ2-1; 7 bases line up with TRBD1. Germline values: CDR1 LGHNA, CDR2 YSLEER. J gave up 2 bases and V 0 bases, and 10 bases lay outside the gene matches. This CDR3 is 18 amino acids long. CDR3: CASSQDPVTGATYNEQFF. Here the CDR3 DNA reads TGCGCCAGCAGCCAAGATCCAGTTACAGGGGCCACCTACAATGAGCAGTTCTTC.

The rearrangement links TRBV4-2 to TRBJ1-1, with 8 nucleotides matching TRBD1. From germline, CDR1 is LGHNA and CDR2 YNFKEQ. The V gene end was trimmed by 0 bases and the J gene end by 0 bases; junction bases not matched to a gene: 3. The CDR3 consists of 16 residues. The CDR3 loop reads CASSQEGGQVNTEAFF. The CDR3, as DNA: TGTGCCAGCAGCCAAGAGGGGGGACAGGTGAACACTGAAGCTTTCTTT.

The chain links TRBV5-4 to TRBJ1-1, with no clear D. V lost 6 bases, J lost 0 bases, and 15 bases lay in between. This CDR3 region has 15 residues. The germline gives CDR1 SGHNT, CDR2 YYREEE (reference sequence). CDR3: CASTPPEGMNTEAFF. The CDR3 DNA is TGTGCCAGCACCCCGCCCGAGGGAATGAACACTGAAGCTTTCTTT. The full variable domain, rest sourced from reference TRBV5-4 and TRBJ1-1, is ETGVTQSPTHLIKTRGQQVTLRCSSQSGHNTVSWYQQALGQGPQFIFQYYREEENGRGNFPPRFSGLQFPNYSSELNVNALELDDSALYLCASTPPEGMNTEAFFGQGTRLTVV.

The J gene is TRBJ2-3, the V gene TRBV19; the match to TRBD2 covers 7 bases. V gave up 2 bases and J gave up 0 bases; unmatched junction bases: 5. The CDR3 has 16 amino acids. The germline CDR1 and CDR2 sequences are LNHDA and SQIVND (reference sequence). For the CDR3, the DNA is TGTGCCAGTAGTATAAGGCTAGCGGTAAGCACAGATACGCAGTATTTT. Its translation is CASSIRLAVSTDTQYF.

This rearrangement joins TRBV9 to TRBJ2-1; 11 nucleotides line up with TRBD2. This CDR3 is built from 22 residues. Losses at the gene ends were 3 bases for V and 1 base for J; bases not matched to a gene: 21. Germline lookup yields CDR1 SGDLS and CDR2 YYNGEE. This chain's CDR3 is CASSAPAGAVAGGRRSYNEQFF. The DNA for the CDR3 is TGTGCCAGCAGCGCCCCGGCTGGGGCGGTAGCGGGAGGGCGACGGTCCTACAATGAGCAGTTCTTC.

V gene TRBV11-2 combines with J gene TRBJ1-2, with TRBD1 as a possible D gene (5 bases). The CDR3 sequence is 13 residues long. V lost 5 bases and J lost 8, with 15 bases in between. Germline V gene sequence: CDR1 SGHAT, CDR2 FQNNGV. CDR3 loop: CASSRVGQLGYTF. The DNA for the CDR3 is TGTGCCAGCAGCCGGGTGGGGCAGCTCGGCTACACCTTC.

This clone was seen more than once but under ten times. The chain employs TRBV11-2 and TRBJ2-4; no reliable D call. V gave up 5 bases and J gave up 7 bases, with 15 bases separating them. CDR1 and CDR2 from the germline V gene are SGHAT and FQNNGV. CDR3 size: 14 residues. The CDR3 DNA sequence: TGTGCCAGCAGCAAAACTCTCTCCTCGAACATTCAGTACTTC. It codes for CASSKTLSSNIQYF.

This chain uses TRBV24-1 with TRBJ2-3; D is unresolved. The CDR3 is made up of 13 amino acids. Germline V gene data show CDR1 as KGHDR and CDR2 as SFDVKD. The V gene lost 9 bases and the J gene lost 0 bases, with 9 bases spanning the gap. The CDR3 protein is CATGAQSTDTQYF. CDR3 nucleotides: TGTGCCACCGGTGCGCAGAGCACAGATACGCAGTATTTT.

The J gene is TRBJ1-2, the V gene TRBV5-1; D gene ambiguous. CDR1 is SGHRS and CDR2 is YFSETQ in the germline V gene. V was clipped by 5 bases and J by 3 bases, with 17 bases between them. The CDR3 sequence is 15 residues long. CDR3 bases: TGCGCCAGCAGTCCAACGGGGTCGCCTGACTATGGCTACACCTTC. Residues: CASSPTGSPDYGYTF.

This sequence joins TRBV9 and TRBJ2-1; 10 bases match TRBD2. The length of the CDR3 is 16 residues. Germline CDR1 is SGDLS and CDR2 is YYNGEE. Trimming removed 4 bases from V and 5 bases from J; junction bases left unmatched: 9. For the CDR3, the DNA is TGTGCCAGCAGCCCCCGCAGCGGGAGGGCCCACAATGAGCAGTTCTTC. Its translation: CASSPRSGRAHNEQFF.

The chain uses TRBV2 and TRBJ1-4, with D unclear. Germline V gene data show CDR1 as SNHLY and CDR2 as FYNNEI. This CDR3 comprises 15 residues. V lost 8 bases, J lost 8 bases, and 21 bases lay in between. The CDR3 protein is CASWLPGGESEKLFF. CDR3 in DNA: TGTGCCAGCTGGCTACCGGGCGGGGAAAGCGAAAAACTGTTTTTT.

V and J are TRBV7-9 and TRBJ2-5; TRBD2 matches 10 bases. The V segment lost 5 bases and the J segment 2 bases; nucleotides outside the gene matches: 5. The CDR3 extends over 15 amino acids. The germline gives CDR1 SEHNR, CDR2 FQNEAQ (reference sequence). This CDR3 is CASSPSGRGQETQYF. DNA of the CDR3: TGTGCCAGCAGCCCTAGCGGGAGAGGGCAAGAGACCCAGTACTTC.

V usage is TRBV7-8 and J usage is TRBJ2-2; 9 positions match TRBD1. This CDR3 is 15 amino acids long. The trim removed 3 bases at V and 3 bases at J, leaving 2 bases unmatched. Germline CDR1 and CDR2: SGHVS and FQNEAQ. CDR3 region: CASSFRTGDTGELFF. CDR3 nucleotides: TGTGCCAGCAGCTTTAGGACAGGGGACACCGGGGAGCTGTTTTTT.

This chain joins TRBV24-1 and TRBJ2-2, with 14 bases matching TRBD2. V lost 9 bases, J lost 4 bases, and 9 bases stayed unmatched. The CDR3 sequence is 17 residues long. The germline V gene has CDR1 KGHDR and CDR2 SFDVKD. Here the CDR3 DNA reads TGTGCCACCTGGGGGACTAGCGGGAGAAGGGGCACCGGGGAGCTGTTTTTT. Its translation: CATWGTSGRRGTGELFF.

The V call is TRBV4-2, the J call TRBJ1-4, with D hard to call. Germline CDR1 LGHNA, CDR2 YNFKEQ. Trimming cost V 1 base and J 2 bases, with 11 bases left between them. This CDR3 is 16 amino acids long. CDR3 amino acids: CASSQGRAKTNEKLFF. In nucleotides, the CDR3 is TGTGCCAGCAGCCAAGGGCGAGCGAAGACTAATGAAAAACTGTTTTTT.

The chain couples TRBV19 to TRBJ2-2; D gene unclear. CDR1 is LNHDA, CDR2 SQIVND, per germline (reference sequence). Trimming stripped 6 bases from V and 6 bases from J, with 14 bases between. There are 14 residues in the CDR3. Here the CDR3 reads CASRAVPTSGELFF. CDR3 DNA sequence: TGTGCCAGTAGGGCGGTTCCTACATCCGGGGAGCTGTTTTTT.

The CDR3 sequence is CASSYSATENQPQHF. The CDR3 DNA is TGTGCCAGCAGTTACTCAGCGACAGAAAATCAGCCCCAGCATTTT. V usage is TRBV6-5 and J usage is TRBJ1-5; D might be TRBD1 (5 bases). Germline CDR1 and CDR2: MNHEY and SVGAGI. With 0 bases removed from V and 4 bases from J, the gap between germline ends came to 10 bases. This CDR3 has 15 amino acids.

There are a few counts of this clone. In the same sample, other DNA sequences code for this CDR3. The gene calls are TRBV11-2 and TRBJ2-3, with 7 bases aligning to TRBD2. Germline CDR1 and CDR2: SGHAT and FQNNGV. The junction had 11 bases not matched to a gene; V was cut back by 5 bases and J by 6 bases. The CDR3 extends over 15 amino acids. The CDR3 sequence is CASSLGLAERDTQYF. As DNA, the CDR3 is TGTGCCAGCAGCCTAGGGCTAGCGGAGCGGGATACGCAGTATTTT.

This sequence joins TRBV7-9 and TRBJ2-7, with unresolved D. Trimming cost V 3 bases and J 0 bases, with 3 bases left between them. This CDR3 is 12 amino acids long. Germline V CDR1 and CDR2: SEHNR, FQNEAQ (reference sequence). In DNA form, the CDR3 reads TGTGCCAGCAGCTTCTCCTCCTACGAGCAGTACTTC. Its translation is CASSFSSYEQYF.

The V gene is TRBV6-1, the J gene TRBJ2-1, with a weak D call TRBD1 (5 bases). The CDR3 spans 13 residues. V was shortened by 0 bases and J by 10 bases, with 10 bases between the two germline ends. Germline lookup yields CDR1 MNHNS and CDR2 SASEGT. The CDR3 bases are TGTGCCAGCAGTGAAGCGAGGCAGGGCGAGCAGTTCTTC. As protein: CASSEARQGEQFF.

The chain uses TRBV7-3 and TRBJ2-3; D not certain. CDR1 SGHTA and CDR2 FQGTGA come from the germline V gene. This CDR3 is 15 amino acids long. Trimming pared 4 bases from V and 1 base from J, leaving 12 bases between. CDR3 residues: CASSSPASGTDTQYF. The CDR3 DNA reads TGTGCCAGCAGCTCCCCGGCCAGCGGCACAGATACGCAGTATTTT.